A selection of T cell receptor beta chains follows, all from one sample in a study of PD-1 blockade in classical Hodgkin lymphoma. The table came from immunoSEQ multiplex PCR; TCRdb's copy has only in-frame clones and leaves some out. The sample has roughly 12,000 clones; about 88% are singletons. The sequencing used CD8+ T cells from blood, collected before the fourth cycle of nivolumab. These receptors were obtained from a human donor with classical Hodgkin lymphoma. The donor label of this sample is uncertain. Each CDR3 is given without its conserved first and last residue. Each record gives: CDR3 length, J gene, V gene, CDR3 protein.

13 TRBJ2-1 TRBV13 ASSLGLADDNEQF
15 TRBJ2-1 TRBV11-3 ASSWGLPPVGTNEQF
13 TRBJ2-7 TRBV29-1 SVEDGGQGAEEQY
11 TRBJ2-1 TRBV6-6 ASSPGQGNEQF
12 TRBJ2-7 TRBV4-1 ASSQETFSYEQY
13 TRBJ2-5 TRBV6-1 ASSELAGSKETQY
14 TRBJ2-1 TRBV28 ASSAGQGLYRNEQF
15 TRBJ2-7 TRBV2 ASSEPEYGRANYEQY
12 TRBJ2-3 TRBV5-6 ASRLGLGGDTQY
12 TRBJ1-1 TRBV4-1 ASSQDFGTDEAF
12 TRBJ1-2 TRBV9 ASTSATGNYGYT
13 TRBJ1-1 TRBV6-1 ASSEDAGANTEAF
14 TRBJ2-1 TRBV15 ATSAGGGARTDEQF
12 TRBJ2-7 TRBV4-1 ASSQGAGTYEQY
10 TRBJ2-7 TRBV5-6 ASSLAPYEQY
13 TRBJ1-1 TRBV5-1 ASSFDQGLNTEAF
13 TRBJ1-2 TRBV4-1 ASSQEQGRNYGYT
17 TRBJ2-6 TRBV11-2 ASSLDILAGHSGANVLT
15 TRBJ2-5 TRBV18 ASSPSPAGGLEETQY
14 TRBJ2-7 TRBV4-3 ASSQDPAGGSDEQY
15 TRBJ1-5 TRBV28 ASRPLVPDGENQPQH
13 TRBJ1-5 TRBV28 ASSLNKLSNQPQH
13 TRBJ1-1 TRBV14 ASSLLGTWNTEAF
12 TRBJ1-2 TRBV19 ASSIDGTAYGYT
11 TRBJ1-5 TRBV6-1 ASSDDSNQPQH
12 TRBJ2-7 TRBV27 ASSFYRGAYEQY
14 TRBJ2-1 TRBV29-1 SVPDRDRGAYNEQF
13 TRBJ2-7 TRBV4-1 ASSQEASGSYEQY
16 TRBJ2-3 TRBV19 ASSIEATSGSVADTQY
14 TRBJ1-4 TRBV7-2 ASSHVAVGRDEKLF
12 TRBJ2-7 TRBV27 ASSLASGIYEQY
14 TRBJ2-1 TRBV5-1 ASSLRVGGYYNEQF
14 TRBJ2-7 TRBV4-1 ASSHMGGGLSYEQY
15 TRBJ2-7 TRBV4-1 ASSQVAGGYSSYEQY
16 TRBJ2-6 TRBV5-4 ASSLLMRQLSGANVLT
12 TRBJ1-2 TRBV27 ASSLDPWGNGYT